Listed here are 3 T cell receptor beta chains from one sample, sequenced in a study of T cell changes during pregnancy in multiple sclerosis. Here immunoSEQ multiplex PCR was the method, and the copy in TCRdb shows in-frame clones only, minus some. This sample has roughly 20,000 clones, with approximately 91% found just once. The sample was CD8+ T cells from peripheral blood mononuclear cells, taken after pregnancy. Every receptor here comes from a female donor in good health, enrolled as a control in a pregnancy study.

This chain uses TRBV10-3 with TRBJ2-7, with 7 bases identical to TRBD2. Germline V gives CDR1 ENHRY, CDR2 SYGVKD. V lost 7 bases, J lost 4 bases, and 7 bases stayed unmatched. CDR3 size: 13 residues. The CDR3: CAITLGGGYEQYF. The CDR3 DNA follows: TGTGCCATCACTCTGGGGGGGGGTTACGAGCAGTACTTC.

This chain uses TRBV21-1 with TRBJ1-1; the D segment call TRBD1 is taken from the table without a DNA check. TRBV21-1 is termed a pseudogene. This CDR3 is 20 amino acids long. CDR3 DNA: TGTGCCAGCAGCAAGCCACCTTGGACAGCTTTTATTGGCATGAACACTGAAGCTTTCTTT. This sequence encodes CASSKPPWTAFIGMNTEAFF.

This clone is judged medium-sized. The CDR3 loop reads CASSAASGRYNEQFF. As DNA, the CDR3 is TGTGCCAGCAGTGCGGCTAGCGGGAGATACAATGAGCAGTTCTTC. This sequence joins TRBV6-4 and TRBJ2-1; TRBD2 aligns across 10 bases. CDR3 size: 15 residues. V dropped 4 bases and J dropped 4; count of bases not matched to a gene: 4. Germline V gives CDR1 MRHNA, CDR2 SNTAGT.